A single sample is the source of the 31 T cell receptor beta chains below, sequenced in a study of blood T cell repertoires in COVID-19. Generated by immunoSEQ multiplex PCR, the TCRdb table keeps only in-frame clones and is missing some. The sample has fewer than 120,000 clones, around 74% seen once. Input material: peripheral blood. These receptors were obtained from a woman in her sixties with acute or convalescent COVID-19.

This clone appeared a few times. CDR3 amino acids: CTSTVGLTQETQYF. CDR3 nucleotide sequence: TGCACCAGCACCGTTGGACTTACCCAAGAGACCCAGTACTTC. The J gene is TRBJ2-5, the V gene TRBV1; the tabulated D call, TRBD2, remains unverified against the DNA. TRBV1 is assigned pseudogene status. The CDR3 runs 14 residues.

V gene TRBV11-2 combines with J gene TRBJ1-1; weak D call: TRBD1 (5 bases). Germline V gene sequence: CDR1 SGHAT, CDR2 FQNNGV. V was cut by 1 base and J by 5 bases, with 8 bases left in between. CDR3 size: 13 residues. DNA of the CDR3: TGTGCCAGCAGCTTAGGGGGGAGGACTGAAGCTTTCTTT. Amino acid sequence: CASSLGGRTEAFF.

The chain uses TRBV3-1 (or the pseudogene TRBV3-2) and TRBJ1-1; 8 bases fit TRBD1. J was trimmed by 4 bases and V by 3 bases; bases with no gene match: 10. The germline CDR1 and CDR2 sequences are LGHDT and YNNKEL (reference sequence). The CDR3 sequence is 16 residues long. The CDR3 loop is CASSHHQTGGTTEAFF. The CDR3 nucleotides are TGTGCCAGCAGCCACCACCAAACAGGGGGGACCACTGAAGCTTTCTTT.

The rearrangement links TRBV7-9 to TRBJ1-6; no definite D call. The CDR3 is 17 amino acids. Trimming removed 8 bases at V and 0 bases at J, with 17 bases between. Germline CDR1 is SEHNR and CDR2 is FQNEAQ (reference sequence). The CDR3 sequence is CASEVGGYGSYNSPLHF. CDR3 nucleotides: TGTGCCAGCGAGGTAGGAGGATACGGCTCCTATAATTCACCCCTCCACTTT.

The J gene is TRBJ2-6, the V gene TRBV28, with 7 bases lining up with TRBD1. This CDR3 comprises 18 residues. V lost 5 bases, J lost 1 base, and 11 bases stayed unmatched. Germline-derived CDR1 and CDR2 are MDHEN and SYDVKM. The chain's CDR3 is CASSDLTGPISGANVLTF. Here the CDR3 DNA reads TGTGCCAGCAGTGACCTGACAGGGCCAATATCTGGGGCCAACGTCCTGACTTTC.

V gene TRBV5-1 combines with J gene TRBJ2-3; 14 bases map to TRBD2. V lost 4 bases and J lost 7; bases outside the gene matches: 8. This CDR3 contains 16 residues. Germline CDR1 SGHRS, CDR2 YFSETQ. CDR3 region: CASSSTGTSGGYTQYF. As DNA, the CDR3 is TGCGCCAGCAGCAGTACCGGGACTAGCGGGGGTTATACGCAGTATTTT.

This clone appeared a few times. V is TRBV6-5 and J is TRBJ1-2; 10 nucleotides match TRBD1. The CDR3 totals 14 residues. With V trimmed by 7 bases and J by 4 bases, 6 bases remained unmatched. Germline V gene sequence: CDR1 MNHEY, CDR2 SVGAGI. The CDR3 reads CASTLDRGVYGYTF. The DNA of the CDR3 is TGTGCCAGCACCCTGGACAGGGGGGTCTATGGCTACACCTTC.

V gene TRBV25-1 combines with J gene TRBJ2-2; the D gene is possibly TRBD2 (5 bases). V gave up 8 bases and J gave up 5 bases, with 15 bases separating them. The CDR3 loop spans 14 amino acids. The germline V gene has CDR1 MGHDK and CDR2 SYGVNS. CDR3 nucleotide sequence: TGTGCCAGCCTGGACTCCCAAGGGACCGGGGAGCTGTTTTTT. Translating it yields CASLDSQGTGELFF.

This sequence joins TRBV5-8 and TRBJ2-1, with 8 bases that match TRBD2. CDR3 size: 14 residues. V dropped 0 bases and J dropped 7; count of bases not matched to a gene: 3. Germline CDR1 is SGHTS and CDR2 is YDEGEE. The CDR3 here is CASSLDSGVNEQFF. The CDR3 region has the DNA TGTGCCAGCAGCTTGGATAGCGGGGTAAATGAGCAGTTCTTC.

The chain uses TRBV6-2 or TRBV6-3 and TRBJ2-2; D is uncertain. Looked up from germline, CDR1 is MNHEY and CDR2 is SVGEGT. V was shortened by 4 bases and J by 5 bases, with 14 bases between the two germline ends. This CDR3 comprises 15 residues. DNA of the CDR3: TGTGCCAGCAGTTCACCAGACATTAGGACCGGGGAGCTGTTTTTT. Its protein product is CASSSPDIRTGELFF.

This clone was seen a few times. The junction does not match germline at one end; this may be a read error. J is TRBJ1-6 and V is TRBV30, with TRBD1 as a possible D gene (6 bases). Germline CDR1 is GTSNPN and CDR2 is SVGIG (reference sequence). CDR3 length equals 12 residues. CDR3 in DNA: TGTGCCTGGAGTGGGACAGCCTCCAGATTGCGCTTT. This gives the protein CAWSGTASRLRF.

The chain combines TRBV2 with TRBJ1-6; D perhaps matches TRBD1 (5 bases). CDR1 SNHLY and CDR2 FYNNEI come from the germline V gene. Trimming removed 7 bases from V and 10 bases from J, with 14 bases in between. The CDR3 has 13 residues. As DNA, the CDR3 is TGTGCCAGCACTCCGGGACTGGGGTCACCCCTCCACTTT. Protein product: CASTPGLGSPLHF.

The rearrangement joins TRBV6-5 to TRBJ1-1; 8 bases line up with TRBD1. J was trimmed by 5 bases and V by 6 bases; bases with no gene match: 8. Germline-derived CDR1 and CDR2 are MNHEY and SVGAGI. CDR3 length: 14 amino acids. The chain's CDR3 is CASSYTGGETEAFF. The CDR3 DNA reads TGTGCCAGCAGCTACACAGGGGGTGAAACTGAAGCTTTCTTT.

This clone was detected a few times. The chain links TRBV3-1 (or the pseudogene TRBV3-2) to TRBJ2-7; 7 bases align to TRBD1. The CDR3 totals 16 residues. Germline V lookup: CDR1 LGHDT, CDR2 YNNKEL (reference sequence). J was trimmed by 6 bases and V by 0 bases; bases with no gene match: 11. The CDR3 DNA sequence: TGTGCCAGCAGCCAAGAATTAGGCAGGGGGAAGCGCGAGCAGTACTTC. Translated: CASSQELGRGKREQYF.

CDR3 protein: CASSGTGSLGSGNTIYF. The CDR3 bases are TGTGCCAGTAGTGGGACAGGGTCTTTGGGGTCTGGAAACACCATATATTTT. The V gene is TRBV19, the J gene TRBJ1-3, with 9 bases identical to TRBD1. Germline CDR1 LNHDA, CDR2 SQIVND (reference sequence). With 5 bases clipped from V and 1 base from J, the junction kept 9 bases outside the gene matches. The CDR3 has 17 residues.

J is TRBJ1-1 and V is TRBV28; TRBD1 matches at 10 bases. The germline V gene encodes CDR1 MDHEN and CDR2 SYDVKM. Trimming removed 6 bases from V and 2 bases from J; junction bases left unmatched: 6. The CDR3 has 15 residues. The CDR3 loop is CASSRQGAVNTEAFF. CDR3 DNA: TGTGCCAGCAGCAGACAGGGGGCGGTAAACACTGAAGCTTTCTTT.

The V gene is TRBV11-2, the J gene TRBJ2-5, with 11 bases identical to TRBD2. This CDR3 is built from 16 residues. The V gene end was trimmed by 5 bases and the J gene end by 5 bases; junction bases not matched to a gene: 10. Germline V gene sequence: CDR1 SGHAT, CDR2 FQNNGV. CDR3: CASSASTSGGRETQYF. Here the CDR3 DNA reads TGTGCCAGCAGCGCCAGCACTAGCGGGGGAAGGGAGACCCAGTACTTC.

The CDR3 loop is CATSDGGGYEQYF. The CDR3 nucleotides read TGTGCCACCAGTGACGGAGGAGGGTACGAGCAGTACTTC. J is TRBJ2-7 and V is TRBV24-1; a weak D match, TRBD2 (6 bases). The V gene's germline CDR1 is KGHDR and CDR2 SFDVKD. There are 13 residues in the CDR3. V was trimmed by 4 bases and J by 4 bases, leaving 10 bases between them.

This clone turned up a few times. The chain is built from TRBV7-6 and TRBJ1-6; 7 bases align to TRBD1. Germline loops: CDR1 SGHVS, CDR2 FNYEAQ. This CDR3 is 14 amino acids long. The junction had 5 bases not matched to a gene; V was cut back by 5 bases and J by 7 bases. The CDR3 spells CASSHGTANSPLHF. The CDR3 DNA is TGTGCCAGCAGCCATGGGACAGCGAATTCACCCCTCCACTTT.

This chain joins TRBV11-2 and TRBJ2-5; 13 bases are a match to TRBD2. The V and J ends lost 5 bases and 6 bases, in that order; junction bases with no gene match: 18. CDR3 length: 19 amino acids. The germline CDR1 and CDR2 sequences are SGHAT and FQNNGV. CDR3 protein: CASSRPFRTSGRQPKTQYF. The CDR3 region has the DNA TGTGCCAGCAGCCGACCCTTCAGGACTAGCGGGAGACAGCCCAAGACCCAGTACTTC.

The CDR3 spells CASSLVWQIQETQYF. The CDR3 DNA follows: TGTGCCAGCAGCTTAGTATGGCAAATCCAAGAGACCCAGTACTTC. This chain links TRBV11-2 with TRBJ2-5; D uncertain. CDR1 SGHAT and CDR2 FQNNGV come from the germline V gene. The CDR3 is made up of 15 amino acids. V lost 1 base, J lost 1 base, and 10 bases lay in between. Looking up the rest from reference TRBV11-2 and TRBJ2-5 gives the full variable domain: EAGVAQSPRYKIIEKRQSVAFWCNPISGHATLYWYQQILGQGPKLLIQFQNNGVVDDSQLPKDRFSAERLKGVDSTLKIQPAKLEDSAVYLCASSLVWQIQETQYFGPGTRLLVL.

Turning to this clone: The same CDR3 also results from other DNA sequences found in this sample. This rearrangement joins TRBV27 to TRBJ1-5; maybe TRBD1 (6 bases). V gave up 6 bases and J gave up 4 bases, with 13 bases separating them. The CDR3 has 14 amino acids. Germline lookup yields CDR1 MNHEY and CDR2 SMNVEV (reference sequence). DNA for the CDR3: TGTGCCAGCAGATCCGGACAGCTGAATCAGCCCCAGCATTTT. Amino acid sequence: CASRSGQLNQPQHF.

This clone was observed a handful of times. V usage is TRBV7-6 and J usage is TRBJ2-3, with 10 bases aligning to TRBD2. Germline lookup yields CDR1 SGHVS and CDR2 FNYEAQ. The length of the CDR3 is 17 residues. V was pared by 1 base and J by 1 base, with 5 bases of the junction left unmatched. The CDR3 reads CASSLVLLAGGTDTQYF. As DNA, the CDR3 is TGTGCCAGCAGCTTAGTCCTTCTAGCGGGAGGCACAGATACGCAGTATTTT.

The CDR3 DNA sequence: TGTGCCATCAGTGGAGGAACAGGGGACGCGAGCACTGAAGCTTTCTTT. Protein sequence: CAISGGTGDASTEAFF. This rearrangement joins TRBV10-3 to TRBJ1-1; 7 nucleotides agree with TRBD1. Germline V gene sequence: CDR1 ENHRY, CDR2 SYGVKD. This CDR3 region has 16 residues. V gave up 4 bases and J gave up 4 bases; unmatched junction bases: 12.

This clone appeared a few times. CDR3 loop: CASSLSGDGYTF. CDR3 DNA: TGTGCCAGCAGTTTGTCCGGGGATGGCTACACCTTC. This chain uses TRBV12-3 or TRBV12-4 with TRBJ1-2; D gene ambiguous. CDR3 size: 12 residues. V dropped 3 bases and J dropped 6 bases, with 8 bases sitting between them.

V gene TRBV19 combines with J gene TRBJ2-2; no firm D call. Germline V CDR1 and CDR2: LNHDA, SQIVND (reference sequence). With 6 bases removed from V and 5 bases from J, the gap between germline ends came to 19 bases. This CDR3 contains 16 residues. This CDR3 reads CASSFPSAGFTGELFF. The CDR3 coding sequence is TGTGCCAGTAGCTTTCCGTCGGCAGGCTTTACCGGGGAGCTGTTTTTT.

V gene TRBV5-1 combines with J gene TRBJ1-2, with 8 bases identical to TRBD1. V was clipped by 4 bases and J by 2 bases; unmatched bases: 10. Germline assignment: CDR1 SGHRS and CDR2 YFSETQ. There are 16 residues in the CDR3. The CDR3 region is CASSTVVQGANYGYTF. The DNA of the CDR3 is TGCGCCAGCAGCACGGTAGTTCAGGGGGCAAACTATGGCTACACCTTC.

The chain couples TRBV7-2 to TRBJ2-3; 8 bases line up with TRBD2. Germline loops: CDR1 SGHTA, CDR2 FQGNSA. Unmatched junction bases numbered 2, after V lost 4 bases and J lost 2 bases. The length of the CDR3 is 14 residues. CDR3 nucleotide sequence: TGTGCCAGCAGCTCGGGGGGGATCACAGATACGCAGTATTTT. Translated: CASSSGGITDTQYF.

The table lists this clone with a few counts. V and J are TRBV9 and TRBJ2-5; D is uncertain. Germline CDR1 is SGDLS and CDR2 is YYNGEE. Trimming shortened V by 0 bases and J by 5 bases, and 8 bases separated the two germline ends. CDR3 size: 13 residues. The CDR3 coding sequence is TGTGCCAGCAGCGTAGGCGGCCACGAGACCCAGTACTTC. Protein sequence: CASSVGGHETQYF.

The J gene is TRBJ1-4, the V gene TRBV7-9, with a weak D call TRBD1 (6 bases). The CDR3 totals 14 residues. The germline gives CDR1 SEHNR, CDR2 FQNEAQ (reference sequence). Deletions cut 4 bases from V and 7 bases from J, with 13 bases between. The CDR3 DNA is TGTGCCAGCAGCTCTTCGGACAGAATTGAAAAACTGTTTTTT. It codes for CASSSSDRIEKLFF.

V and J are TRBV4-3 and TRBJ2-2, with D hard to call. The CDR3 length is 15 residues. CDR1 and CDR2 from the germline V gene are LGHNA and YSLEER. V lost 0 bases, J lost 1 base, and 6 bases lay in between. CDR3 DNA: TGCGCCAGCAGCCAAGAGCCCAGGAACACCGGGGAGCTGTTTTTT. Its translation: CASSQEPRNTGELFF.